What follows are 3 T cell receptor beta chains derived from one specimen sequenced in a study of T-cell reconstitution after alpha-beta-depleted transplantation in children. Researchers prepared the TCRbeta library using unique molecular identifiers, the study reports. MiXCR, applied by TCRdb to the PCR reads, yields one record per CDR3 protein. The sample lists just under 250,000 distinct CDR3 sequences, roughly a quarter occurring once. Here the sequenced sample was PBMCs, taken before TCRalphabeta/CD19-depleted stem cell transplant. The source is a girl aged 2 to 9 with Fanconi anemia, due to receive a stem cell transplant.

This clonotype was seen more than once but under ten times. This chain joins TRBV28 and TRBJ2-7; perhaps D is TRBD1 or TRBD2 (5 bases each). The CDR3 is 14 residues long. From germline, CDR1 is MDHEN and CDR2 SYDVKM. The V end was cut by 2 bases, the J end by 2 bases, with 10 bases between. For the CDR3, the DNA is TGTGCCAGCAGTTTAGGGGTGGGACCCTACGAGCAGTACTTC. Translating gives CASSLGVGPYEQYF.

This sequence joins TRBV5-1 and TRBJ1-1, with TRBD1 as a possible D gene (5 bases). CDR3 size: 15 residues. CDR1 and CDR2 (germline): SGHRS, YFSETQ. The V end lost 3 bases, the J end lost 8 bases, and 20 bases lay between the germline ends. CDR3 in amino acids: CASSYNTGTGLEAFF. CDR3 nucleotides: TGCGCCAGCAGCTACAACACCGGGACGGGTCTAGAAGCTTTCTTT.

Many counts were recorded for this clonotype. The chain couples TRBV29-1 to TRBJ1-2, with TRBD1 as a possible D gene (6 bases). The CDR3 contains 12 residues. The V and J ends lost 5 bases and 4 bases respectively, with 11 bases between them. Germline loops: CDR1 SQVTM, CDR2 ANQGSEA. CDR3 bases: TGCAGCGTTTTGACAGGCCCCTATGGCTACACCTTC. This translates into CSVLTGPYGYTF.